This is a list of T cell receptor beta chains from one sample in a study of T cell responses to AZD1222 COVID-19 vaccine. Sequenced by immunoSEQ multiplex PCR; TCRdb stores in-frame clones only, minus some. Counted here are around 100,000 clones, just under 90% occurring once; the ten biggest clones make up over 3%. The sample in question was peripheral blood, obtained on day 0 of AZD1222 vaccination. Every receptor here comes from an adult in good health. CDR3s include the opening cysteine and the closing phenylalanine or tryptophan. D genes are given only for firm matches. Clone sizes are given selectively: once, few, many, or a class where the clone is expanded.

TRBJ1-2 | TRBD1 | . | TRBV5-4 | CASSPQGYYGYTF | TGTGCCAGCAGCCCACAGGGGTATTACGGCTACACCTTC
TRBJ2-1 | TRBD2 | . | TRBV4-3 | CASSPSGGWYNEQFF | TGCGCCAGCAGCCCGAGCGGGGGGTGGTACAATGAGCAGTTCTTC
TRBJ1-3 | TRBD1 | . | TRBV18 | CASSLDRVSGNTIYF | TGTGCCAGCTCCCTCGACAGGGTATCTGGAAACACCATATATTTT
TRBJ2-1 | . | . | TRBV19 | CASSIAPGHYNEQFF | TGTGCCAGTAGTATAGCTCCGGGGCACTACAATGAGCAGTTCTTC
TRBJ2-7 | TRBD1 | . | TRBV7-2 | CASSRRGTGVGEQYF | TGTGCCAGCAGCCGCAGAGGGACAGGGGTGGGCGAGCAGTACTTC
TRBJ1-4 | . | . | TRBV19 | CASSMVAGANEKLFF | TGTGCCAGTAGTATGGTCGCGGGGGCTAATGAAAAACTGTTTTTT
TRBJ2-1 | TRBD1 | . | TRBV6-2/TRBV6-3 | CASSYFSGTGGYNEQFF | TGTGCCAGCAGTTACTTCTCCGGGACAGGGGGCTACAATGAGCAGTTCTTC
TRBJ2-5 | . | . | TRBV24-1 | CATSEVRGIEETQYF | TGTGCCACCAGTGAGGTCAGGGGTATCGAGGAGACCCAGTACTTC
TRBJ2-5 | TRBD1 | . | TRBV18 | CASSLTADRRTQYF | TGTGCCAGCTCCCTCACGGCGGACAGGCGGACCCAGTACTTC
TRBJ2-2 | . | once | TRBV5-1 | CASSLNTGELFF | TGCGCCAGCAGCCTAAACACCGGGGAGCTGTTTTTT
TRBJ1-1 | . | . | TRBV2 | CASSEWRDTEAFF | TGTGCCAGCAGTGAGTGGAGGGACACTGAAGCTTTCTTT
TRBJ1-2 | . | . | TRBV5-6 | CASSLQGYGYTF | TGTGCCAGCAGCTTGCAGGGGTATGGCTACACCTTC
TRBJ1-4 | . | . | TRBV2 | CASSVSGNEKLFF | TGTGCCAGCAGTGTTAGTGGTAATGAAAAACTGTTTTTT
TRBJ1-2 | . | . | TRBV19 | CAISGRNYGYTF | TGTGCCATATCGGGACGGAACTATGGCTACACCTTC
TRBJ1-3 | . | . | TRBV21-1 | CASSKVTASSGNTIYF | TGTGCCAGCAGCAAAGTAACCGCTAGCTCTGGAAACACCATATATTTT